Described below is a single TCR beta chain sequence and its context. Sequencing used immunoSEQ multiplex PCR; TCRdb keeps in-frame clones, though not all of them. The sample holds 80,000 or so clones, approximately 95% seen once. These data originate in a study of technical replicates of blood from several donors. CDR1 is KGHSH and CDR2 is LQKENI in the germline V gene. Trimming took off 6 bases at V and 2 bases at J, with 22 bases between the two ends. This CDR3 contains 17 residues. The V call is TRBV18, the J call TRBJ1-1, with D possibly TRBD1 on 5 matching bases. This clonotype was sampled from a human donor in good health. The specimen sequenced was T cells isolated from PBMCs. CDR3 in amino acids: CASSPSDTVLSNTEAFF. The CDR3 region has the DNA TGTGCCAGCTCGCCATCGGACACCGTGCTGTCTAACACTGAAGCTTTCTTT.